This passage covers 11 T cell receptor beta chains from one sample sequenced in a study of blood T cell repertoires in COVID-19. Generated by immunoSEQ multiplex PCR, the TCRdb table keeps only in-frame clones and is missing some. The sample yields 70,000 to 100,000 clones, 70% to 85% seen once. The sample comprised peripheral blood. The receptor set was obtained from a woman aged 55 to 70 in a cohort sampled during active or convalescent COVID-19.

The V call is TRBV29-1, the J call TRBJ2-3, with D unclear. The ends were cut back, 5 bases at V and 0 bases at J, with 3 bases in the middle. Per germline, CDR1 SQVTM and CDR2 ANQGSEA. The CDR3 contains 11 residues. The CDR3 loop is CSVTSTDTQYF. CDR3 nucleotide sequence: TGCAGCGTTACTAGCACAGATACGCAGTATTTT.

The chain carries TRBV3-1 (or the pseudogene TRBV3-2) and TRBJ2-1; 7 bases map to TRBD1. This CDR3 has 15 amino acids. Germline CDR1 reads LGHDT; CDR2 reads YNNKEL (reference sequence). Losses at the gene ends were 5 bases for V and 8 bases for J; bases not matched to a gene: 12. The CDR3 sequence is CASSSRQGPQDEQFF. DNA for the CDR3: TGTGCCAGCAGCTCGCGACAGGGACCTCAAGATGAGCAGTTCTTC.

The CDR3 loop reads CASSQTGKMNTEAFF. In DNA form, the CDR3 reads TGTGCCAGCAGCCAGACAGGAAAGATGAACACTGAAGCTTTCTTT. The chain employs TRBV7-9 and TRBJ1-1; maybe TRBD1 (6 bases). V lost 5 bases and J 0 bases, leaving 13 bases between the germline ends. Germline V CDR1 and CDR2: SEHNR, FQNEAQ (reference sequence). The CDR3 spans 15 residues.

The chain uses TRBV5-5 and TRBJ1-5, with TRBD1 identical over 9 bases. CDR1 is SGHKS and CDR2 is YYEKEE in the germline V gene (reference sequence). After removal of 3 bases from V and 2 bases from J, the junction contained 3 bases not matched to a gene. The CDR3 has 15 residues. CDR3 sequence (DNA): TGTGCCAGCAGCTCACAGGGGGCCGGCAATCAGCCCCAGCATTTT. Residues: CASSSQGAGNQPQHF.

The chain carries TRBV6-5 and TRBJ2-2; possibly TRBD2 for D (6 bases). V lost 7 bases to trimming and J lost 4 bases, with 13 bases between them. This CDR3 has 14 residues. Germline V gene sequence: CDR1 MNHEY, CDR2 SVGAGI. Here the CDR3 reads CASNPGRGTGELFF. CDR3 coding DNA: TGTGCCAGCAACCCGGGGCGGGGCACCGGGGAGCTGTTTTTT.

This sequence joins TRBV18 and TRBJ1-2, with 10 bases lining up with TRBD1. The germline gives CDR1 KGHSH, CDR2 LQKENI. The CDR3 sequence is 16 residues long. V was clipped by 3 bases and J by 4 bases; unmatched bases: 8. CDR3 DNA: TGTGCCAGCTCACCCGGGACAGGGGAGAAGTTCTATGGCTACACCTTC. The encoded protein is CASSPGTGEKFYGYTF. The full variable domain, with the rest looked up from reference TRBV18 and TRBJ1-2, is NAGVMQNPRHLVRRRGQEARLRCSPMKGHSHVYWYRQLPEEGLKFMVYLQKENIIDESGMPKERFSAEFPKEGPSILRIQQVVRGDSAAYFCASSPGTGEKFYGYTFGSGTRLTVV.

In its sample, this clone was seen a few times. This sequence joins TRBV2 and TRBJ2-5; TRBD2 might be the D (6 bases). CDR3 size: 14 residues. Germline V lookup: CDR1 SNHLY, CDR2 FYNNEI. Trimming pared 7 bases from V and 5 bases from J, leaving 17 bases between. This CDR3 reads CASKPDPGVETQYF. The CDR3 DNA is TGTGCCAGCAAGCCGGACCCGGGGGTTGAGACCCAGTACTTC.

The CDR3 nucleotides read TGCGCCAGCAGCCTGGGACTAGTCCAAAACTACAATGAGCAGTTCTTC. Translated: CASSLGLVQNYNEQFF. The chain joins TRBV5-1 to TRBJ2-1; 8 bases agree with TRBD2. Germline V gene lookup returns CDR1 SGHRS and CDR2 YFSETQ. The trim removed 4 bases at V and 3 bases at J, leaving 9 bases unmatched. The CDR3 is made up of 16 amino acids.

The CDR3 loop is CASSLLLAGGRDTQYF. The CDR3 DNA reads as TGTGCCAGCAGCTTATTACTAGCGGGGGGCCGGGATACGCAGTATTTT. The chain is built from TRBV7-2 and TRBJ2-3; TRBD2 agrees at 12 bases. The V gene end was trimmed by 2 bases and the J gene end by 6 bases; junction bases not matched to a gene: 6. CDR1 is SGHTA and CDR2 is FQGNSA in the germline V gene. The CDR3 extends over 16 amino acids.

V usage is TRBV7-9 and J usage is TRBJ2-6; perhaps TRBD1 as D (6 bases). Per germline, CDR1 SEHNR and CDR2 FQNEAQ (reference sequence). This CDR3 has 15 residues. V lost 5 bases, J lost 2 bases, and 10 bases lay in between. CDR3 in amino acids: CASSLQGAGANVLTF. CDR3 DNA: TGTGCCAGCAGCCTACAGGGCGCTGGGGCCAACGTCCTGACTTTC.

The CDR3 sequence: CASSLVGTGGYNGYTF. The CDR3 coding sequence is TGTGCCAGCAGCTTAGTAGGGACAGGGGGCTATAATGGCTACACCTTC. The rearrangement uses TRBV7-2 and TRBJ1-2; 12 nucleotides align to TRBD1. Germline CDR1 SGHTA, CDR2 FQGNSA. J gave up 6 bases and V 1 base, and 6 bases lay outside the gene matches. The CDR3 totals 16 residues.